The 17 T cell receptor beta chains below were found in one sample sequenced in a study of molecular identifiers for immune sequencing clone quantification. TCRdb reprocessed the PCR reads with MiXCR, giving one entry per CDR3 protein. The sample holds 75,000 to 100,000 distinct CDR3 sequences, around 20% seen once. Sequencing was done on a sample of naive CD8+ T cells from blood, with Jurkat cell RNA spiked in. Subset of the sample: FACS-sorted CD8+CD4-CCR7+CD45RA+ naive T cells. These receptor sequences come from a human donor in good health. Some libraries in this study had Jurkat cell RNA spiked in.

This clonotype was picked up many times. The V call is TRBV7-9, the J call TRBJ1-4; D remains unclear. The CDR3 is made up of 14 amino acids. Germline V gives CDR1 SEHNR, CDR2 FQNEAQ (reference sequence). Trimming took off 6 bases at V and 8 bases at J, with 16 bases between the two ends. The CDR3 here is CASRPKDFPEKLFF. The CDR3 DNA is TGTGCCAGCAGACCCAAGGACTTTCCGGAAAAACTGTTTTTT. Full variable domain (missing parts from reference TRBV7-9 and TRBJ1-4): DTGVSQNPRHKITKRGQNVTFRCDPISEHNRLYWYRQTLGQGPEFLTYFQNEAQLEKSRLLSDRFSAERPKGSFSTLEIQRTEQGDSAMYLCASRPKDFPEKLFFGSGTQLSVL.

This clonotype showed up many times. The J gene is TRBJ2-7, the V gene TRBV9, with unresolved D. In germline, CDR1 is SGDLS, CDR2 YYNGEE. The CDR3 totals 14 residues. The V gene lost 4 bases and the J gene lost 5 bases, with 16 bases spanning the gap. In DNA, the CDR3 is TGTGCCAGCAGCCCAGAGTGGGGATCCCACGAGCAGTACTTC. Its protein is CASSPEWGSHEQYF.

The rearrangement joins TRBV13 to TRBJ2-3; D is unresolved. V was cut by 3 bases and J by 1 base, with 5 bases left in between. CDR3 size: 13 residues. CDR1 is PRHDT and CDR2 is FYEKMQ in the germline V gene (reference sequence). For the CDR3, the DNA is TGTGCCAGCAGCTTTTTAGGCACAGATACGCAGTATTTT. Its protein is CASSFLGTDTQYF.

A remark on this clonotype: It may be a read error: a sequence one base away is much more abundant. Since the CDR3 does not end with the conserved phenylalanine or tryptophan, this likely comes from a read error. The chain couples TRBV13 to TRBJ1-5, with D maybe TRBD1 (5 bases). Trimming cost V 0 bases and J 7 bases, with 13 bases left between them. This CDR3 is 15 amino acids long. Germline assignment: CDR1 PRHDT and CDR2 FYEKMQ (reference sequence). Here the CDR3 DNA reads TGTGCCAGCAGCTTAGGCCGGGGGGGGTACCAGCCCCAGCATTCT. This translates into CASSLGRGGYQPQHS.

This clonotype was observed many times. The chain couples TRBV6-5 to TRBJ1-5, with 8 bases fitting TRBD1. The length of the CDR3 is 15 residues. Germline assignment: CDR1 MNHEY and CDR2 SVGAGI. V dropped 5 bases and J dropped 3; count of bases not matched to a gene: 6. CDR3 nucleotide sequence: TGTGCCAGCAGTGCCGGGACAGGTATCAATCAGCCCCAGCATTTT. It translates to CASSAGTGINQPQHF.

This rearrangement joins TRBV11-2 to TRBJ2-3; tentatively, D is TRBD2 (7 bases). CDR3 length: 16 residues. CDR1 SGHAT and CDR2 FQNNGV come from the germline V gene. V was shortened by 5 bases and J by 4 bases, with 19 bases between the two germline ends. The CDR3 sequence is CASSGWGGARADTQYF. DNA for the CDR3: TGTGCCAGCAGCGGATGGGGGGGGGCGCGGGCAGATACGCAGTATTTT.

The sample holds many counts of this clonotype. The chain joins TRBV4-1 to TRBJ2-7; 14 positions agree with TRBD2. CDR3 size: 18 residues. Unmatched junction bases numbered 11, after V lost 0 bases and J lost 7 bases. Germline V lookup: CDR1 MGHRA, CDR2 YSYEKL. The CDR3: CASSQDPGTSGRTGEQYF. CDR3 DNA: TGCGCCAGCAGCCAAGATCCGGGGACTAGCGGGAGAACGGGGGAGCAGTACTTC.

Remarks on this clonotype: This clone may be a read error of a much larger clone one base away. V is TRBV29-1 and J is TRBJ2-1; D uncertain. The V gene lost 6 bases and the J gene lost 11 bases, with 11 bases spanning the gap. Germline assignment: CDR1 SQVTM and CDR2 ANQGSEA. This CDR3 has 10 residues. The CDR3 region has the DNA TGCAGCGTGTTCAATGATCAGCAGTTCTTC. This sequence encodes CSVFNDQQFF.

In this sample, this clonotype turned up a few times. Just one base apart from a much larger clone, this may be a read error. This chain connects TRBV29-1 to TRBJ1-1, with unresolved D. CDR3 size: 13 residues. Germline values: CDR1 SQVTM, CDR2 ANQGSEA. The CDR3 here is CSVDDFLNTGAFF. CDR3 in DNA: TGCAGCGTTGATGATTTTTTGAACACTGGAGCTTTCTTT.

This clonotype was detected ten times or more. This chain uses TRBV20-1 with TRBJ1-4; the D is unclear. Germline lookup yields CDR1 DFQATT and CDR2 SNEGSKA (reference sequence). Trimming took off 3 bases at V and 8 bases at J, with 7 bases between the two ends. This CDR3 contains 11 residues. DNA for the CDR3: TGCAGTGCTAGGGGTGGGGAAAAACTGTTTTTT. Translated: CSARGGEKLFF.

This clonotype has a single count. A read error may explain this, as a much larger clone is one base away. The chain employs TRBV19 and TRBJ2-4, with D tentatively TRBD2 (6 bases). Germline V lookup: CDR1 LNHDA, CDR2 SQIVND (reference sequence). CDR3 size: 12 residues. The CDR3: CASSGDSYEQDF. The CDR3 region has the DNA TGTGCCAGTAGCGGGGACTCCTACGAGCAGGACTTC.

This clonotype was recorded at least ten times. This chain joins TRBV6-2 or TRBV6-3 and TRBJ1-4, with D uncertain. The CDR3 is made up of 18 amino acids. Per germline, CDR1 MNHEY and CDR2 SVGEGT. Trimming shortened V by 6 bases and J by 8 bases, and 28 bases separated the two germline ends. The CDR3 here is CASSNGLDIFSDVEKLFF. In DNA form, the CDR3 reads TGTGCCAGCAGCAATGGACTTGACATATTTTCGGACGTCGAAAAACTGTTTTTT.

This clonotype was seen just once. The chain combines TRBV6-5 with TRBJ1-5; D gene ambiguous. Germline V gene data show CDR1 as MNHEY and CDR2 as SVGAGI. The CDR3 extends over 11 amino acids. The V gene lost 0 bases and the J gene lost 11 bases, with 5 bases spanning the gap. The CDR3 coding sequence is TGTGCCAGCAGTTACTCAGGCACCCAGCATTTT. Its protein product is CASSYSGTQHF.

A note on this clonotype: A read error may explain this, as a much larger clone is one base away. This sequence joins TRBV7-2 and TRBJ1-2, with D uncertain. The germline V gene has CDR1 SGHTA and CDR2 FQGNSA. This CDR3 is built from 11 residues. Trimming left V 5 bases short and J 9 bases short, with 10 bases between. The CDR3: CASSQEDSYTF. The CDR3 DNA is TGTGCCAGCAGCCAAGAGGATAGCTACACCTTC.

With regard to this clonotype: A much larger clone lies a single base off, so this may be a read error. The chain combines TRBV5-3 with TRBJ1-2; D is uncertain. TRBV5-3 is filed as an ORF, its function uncertain. Trimming took 10 bases from V and 9 from J, leaving 22 bases between them. This CDR3 comprises 13 residues. As DNA, the CDR3 is TGTGCCTGCAGCTTGGAGGCAGGAATGCGCTACACCTTC. Residues: CACSLEAGMRYTF.

This clonotype was counted at least ten times. The V and J genes are TRBV28 and TRBJ1-4, with a tentative D call TRBD1 (6 bases). CDR1 and CDR2 from the germline V gene are MDHEN and SYDVKM. The CDR3 has 13 residues. V lost 2 bases to trimming and J lost 7 bases, with 8 bases between them. The CDR3: CASSLEGGEKLFF. The CDR3, as DNA: TGTGCCAGCAGTTTAGAGGGGGGTGAAAAACTGTTTTTT.

As concerns this clonotype: Relative to the germline gene, one junction end is altered; a read error may explain this. The chain employs TRBV4-1 and TRBJ2-7; possibly TRBD2 for D (5 bases). Germline V lookup: CDR1 MGHRA, CDR2 YSYEKL. The CDR3 has 15 residues. CDR3 in DNA: TGCGCCAGCAGCCCGGGCGTGGGCGGGTCCTACGAGCGGTACTTC. Protein: CASSPGVGGSYERYF.